Below, 26 T cell receptor beta chains from the same sample are listed, as sequenced in a study of preoperative IRX-2 immunotherapy in early breast cancer. Method: immunoSEQ multiplex PCR; TCRdb's copy keeps in-frame clones and lacks some. Of tens of thousands of clones detected, about 90% appear once; the ten largest clones hold roughly 1.5%. Treatment of the sample: preoperative locoregional IRX-2 cytokine immunotherapy. The sample was tumor tissue, taken after IRX-2 immunotherapy. The receptors stem from a human donor with breast cancer.

The chain joins TRBV6-8 to TRBJ1-3, with D possibly matching TRBD1 (6 bases). This CDR3 comprises 14 residues. Germline V CDR1 and CDR2: MNHGY, SAAAGT. V was cut by 7 bases and J by 0 bases, with 10 bases left in between. CDR3 amino acids: CASTGVYSGNTIYF. CDR3 nucleotides: TGTGCCAGCACAGGGGTTTACTCTGGAAACACCATATATTTT.

The J gene is TRBJ1-2, the V gene TRBV11-3; D possibly corresponds to TRBD1 (5 bases). This CDR3 spans 14 amino acids. V dropped 5 bases and J dropped 4 bases, with 14 bases sitting between them. The germline gives CDR1 SGHNT, CDR2 YENEEA. The CDR3 sequence: CASSTGTETYGYTF. The CDR3 nucleotides read TGTGCCAGCAGCACCGGGACGGAGACCTATGGCTACACCTTC.

V and J are TRBV18 and TRBJ2-1; 7 bases align to TRBD2. The CDR3 contains 14 residues. CDR1 is KGHSH, CDR2 LQKENI, per germline. V dropped 4 bases and J dropped 10; count of bases not matched to a gene: 10. The CDR3, as DNA: TGTGCCAGCTCACACCCGGGGACTAAGGGGGAGCAGTTCTTC. Translating gives CASSHPGTKGEQFF.

The rearrangement links TRBV11-3 to TRBJ1-1, with D possibly matching TRBD1 (5 bases). The germline gives CDR1 SGHNT, CDR2 YENEEA. CDR3 length: 15 amino acids. V dropped 1 base and J dropped 0 bases, with 9 bases sitting between them. CDR3 in DNA: TGTGCCAGCAGCTTAGGGAACAGGATGAACACTGAAGCTTTCTTT. As protein: CASSLGNRMNTEAFF. The variable domain in full, with the rest retrieved from reference TRBV11-3 and TRBJ1-1, is EAGVVQSPRYKIIEKKQPVAFWCNPISGHNTLYWYLQNLGQGPELLIRYENEEAVDDSQLPKDRFSAERLKGVDSTLKIQPAELGDSAVYLCASSLGNRMNTEAFFGQGTRLTVV.

V and J are TRBV6-8 and TRBJ1-5; D may be TRBD1 (6 bases). The germline CDR1 and CDR2 sequences are MNHGY and SAAAGT. Trimming shortened V by 5 bases and J by 3 bases, and 11 bases separated the two germline ends. There are 14 residues in the CDR3. CDR3: CASSDSGANQPQHF. The CDR3 DNA reads TGTGCCAGCAGTGATTCGGGGGCCAATCAGCCCCAGCATTTT.

This clone was seen a single time. The J gene is TRBJ2-3, the V gene TRBV19; no clear D. The V gene's germline CDR1 is LNHDA and CDR2 SQIVND (reference sequence). The CDR3 is 11 residues long. Trimming removed 4 bases at V and 5 bases at J, with 4 bases between. CDR3: CASSTGDTQYF. For the CDR3, the DNA is TGTGCCAGTAGTACTGGAGATACGCAGTATTTT. Full variable domain (outside the CDR3, taken from reference TRBV19 and TRBJ2-3): DGGITQSPKYLFRKEGQNVTLSCEQNLNHDAMYWYRQDPGQGLRLIYYSQIVNDFQKGDIAEGYSVSREKKESFPLTVTSAQKNPTAFYLCASSTGDTQYFGPGTRLTVL.

The chain links TRBV6-8 to TRBJ2-1, with 7 bases that match TRBD1. J gave up 10 bases and V 0 bases, and 3 bases lay outside the gene matches. The CDR3 totals 13 residues. Germline values: CDR1 MNHGY, CDR2 SAAAGT. CDR3 in amino acids: CASSYSRQGEQFF. DNA for the CDR3: TGTGCCAGCAGTTACTCCCGACAGGGAGAGCAGTTCTTC.

The chain has TRBV11-3 and TRBJ2-1; TRBD2 aligns across 11 bases. The CDR3 extends over 19 amino acids. Germline CDR1 and CDR2: SGHNT and YENEEA. The trim removed 7 bases at V and 0 bases at J, leaving 14 bases unmatched. CDR3 amino acids: CASIPGLAGAGSSYNEQFF. The CDR3 region has the DNA TGTGCCAGCATCCCTGGACTAGCGGGCGCGGGGAGCTCCTACAATGAGCAGTTCTTC.

V and J are TRBV6-8 and TRBJ1-2, with a tentative D call TRBD1 (6 bases). The CDR3 spans 14 residues. Germline values: CDR1 MNHGY, CDR2 SAAAGT. V was trimmed by 3 bases and J by 8 bases, leaving 16 bases between them. The CDR3 coding sequence is TGTGCCAGCAGTTATGTTGGCAGGGGAAACGGCTACACCTTC. Its protein is CASSYVGRGNGYTF.

The V and J genes are TRBV6-7 and TRBJ2-1; D unresolved. TRBV6-7 is noted as an ORF with a role that remains uncertain. Trimming removed 6 bases at V and 3 bases at J, with 3 bases between. The CDR3 has 11 residues. CDR3 region: CASRGYNEQFF. The CDR3 DNA is TGTGCCAGCAGGGGCTACAATGAGCAGTTCTTC.

This clone has just one count. The chain carries TRBV28 and TRBJ1-6, with 9 bases identical to TRBD1. CDR3 length: 17 amino acids. The trim removed 5 bases at V and 3 bases at J, leaving 8 bases unmatched. Germline CDR1 is MDHEN and CDR2 is SYDVKM. The DNA for the CDR3 is TGTGCCAGCAGTACGTCCGGACAGGGGAACTATAATTCACCCCTCCACTTT. Amino acids: CASSTSGQGNYNSPLHF.

The chain couples TRBV11-3 to TRBJ1-1; D is ambiguous. Germline V lookup: CDR1 SGHNT, CDR2 YENEEA. The V end was cut by 1 base, the J end by 1 base, with 7 bases between. The CDR3 consists of 14 residues. CDR3 in DNA: TGTGCCAGCAGCTTAGTGATCCAGAACACTGAAGCTTTCTTT. Amino acids: CASSLVIQNTEAFF.

The chain employs TRBV11-3 and TRBJ1-6; D call uncertain. The germline V and J ends were trimmed by 5 bases and 9 bases, with 14 bases remaining between them. The CDR3 has 14 amino acids. The V gene's germline CDR1 is SGHNT and CDR2 YENEEA. CDR3 nucleotides: TGTGCCAGCAGCACCTTTAAACAGATTTCACCCCTCCACTTT. Translated, it gives CASSTFKQISPLHF.

The J gene is TRBJ1-2, the V gene TRBV12-5; D not certain. Germline V lookup: CDR1 LGHNT, CDR2 FRNRAP. The CDR3 sequence is 15 residues long. The CDR3 region is CASTGDSSGVGGYTF. The CDR3 bases are TGTGCCAGCACCGGGGATTCCAGCGGGGTCGGAGGCTACACCTTC.

As regards this clone: At one end the junction does not follow the germline gene, possibly because of a read error. This chain uses TRBV11-3 with TRBJ1-4, with D maybe TRBD1 (6 bases). Germline V gene sequence: CDR1 SGHNT, CDR2 YENEEA. The CDR3 contains 15 residues. Here the CDR3 reads CASSLSRGTNKKLFF. CDR3 bases: TGTGCCAGCAGCTTATCAAGGGGGACTAATAAAAAACTGTTTTTT.

This rearrangement joins TRBV11-3 to TRBJ1-1; weak D call: TRBD1 (5 bases). Germline V gene sequence: CDR1 SGHNT, CDR2 YENEEA. V was shortened by 1 base and J by 7 bases, with 19 bases between the two germline ends. The CDR3 spans 16 residues. Written as DNA, the CDR3 is TGTGCCAGCAGCTTAGGTCTGGGGGGTGGACTCGGTGAAGCTTTCTTT. This codes for CASSLGLGGGLGEAFF.

The CDR3 sequence: CASSFSSRRYTGELFF. The CDR3 region has the DNA TGCGCCAGCAGCTTCTCGAGTAGGCGGTACACCGGGGAGCTGTTTTTT. This chain links TRBV5-1 with TRBJ2-2; no firm D call. This CDR3 region has 16 residues. Germline values: CDR1 SGHRS, CDR2 YFSETQ. Trimming shortened V by 2 bases and J by 3 bases, and 14 bases separated the two germline ends.

This chain connects TRBV11-3 to TRBJ1-2; a possible D gene is TRBD1 (5 bases). Germline lookup yields CDR1 SGHNT and CDR2 YENEEA. V was pared by 3 bases and J by 4 bases, with 12 bases between. CDR3 size: 14 residues. CDR3 sequence reads: CASSFRDLSYGYTF. The CDR3, as DNA: TGTGCCAGCAGCTTCCGGGACCTTTCCTATGGCTACACCTTC.

The genes are TRBV6-8 and TRBJ1-5, with D hard to call. Trimming shortened V by 5 bases and J by 4 bases, and 15 bases separated the two germline ends. CDR1 is MNHGY, CDR2 SAAAGT, per germline. This CDR3 has 15 amino acids. The CDR3 DNA follows: TGTGCCAGCAGTCCTTTCGCCGACGGGAATCAGCCCCAGCATTTT. Translated, it gives CASSPFADGNQPQHF.

This chain uses TRBV29-1 with TRBJ2-7; D possibly corresponds to TRBD1 (5 bases). V was pared by 4 bases and J by 4 bases, with 17 bases between. The CDR3 has 14 residues. From germline, CDR1 is SQVTM and CDR2 ANQGSEA. CDR3 region: CSVAQQGRPYEQYF. In DNA form, the CDR3 reads TGCAGCGTTGCTCAGCAGGGCCGACCATACGAGCAGTACTTC.

The chain combines TRBV6-4 with TRBJ2-3, with 8 bases that match TRBD2. The CDR3 spans 14 residues. With V trimmed by 8 bases and J by 5 bases, 9 bases remained unmatched. Germline CDR1 and CDR2: MRHNA and SNTAGT. CDR3 coding DNA: TGTGCCAGCCGTCGGGGGGGAGGGCAAGATACGCAGTATTTT. Amino acids: CASRRGGGQDTQYF.

The chain employs TRBV11-3 and TRBJ1-2; D is possibly TRBD1 (5 bases). Trimming shortened V by 6 bases and J by 4 bases, and 18 bases separated the two germline ends. Germline assignment: CDR1 SGHNT and CDR2 YENEEA. The CDR3 has 15 residues. CDR3 amino acids: CASSQRSGTSYGYTF. As DNA, the CDR3 is TGTGCCAGCAGTCAAAGATCAGGGACCTCCTATGGCTACACCTTC.

This chain links TRBV28 with TRBJ2-1, with D maybe TRBD1 (6 bases). V lost 4 bases and J 8 bases, leaving 12 bases between the germline ends. Germline-derived CDR1 and CDR2 are MDHEN and SYDVKM. The CDR3 covers 13 residues. CDR3: CASSSIQGYEQFF. The CDR3 DNA is TGTGCCAGCAGTTCGATACAGGGATATGAGCAGTTCTTC. Looking up the rest from reference TRBV28 and TRBJ2-1 gives the full variable domain: DVKVTQSSRYLVKRTGEKVFLECVQDMDHENMFWYRQDPGLGLRLIYFSYDVKMKEKGDIPEGYSVSREKKERFSLILESASTNQTSMYLCASSSIQGYEQFFGPGTRLTVL.

The chain joins TRBV7-1 to TRBJ2-1, with D hard to call. TRBV7-1 is sorted into the ORF group, with uncertain function. CDR3 length: 16 residues. V was cut by 5 bases and J by 4 bases, with 18 bases left in between. The CDR3 region has the DNA TGTGCCAGCAGCCCGGTTAGTACAGCGTCTTACAATGAGCAGTTCTTC. It encodes CASSPVSTASYNEQFF.

This rearrangement joins TRBV12-2 to TRBJ2-2; the table's D call, TRBD2, was not checked against the DNA. TRBV12-2 is classified as a pseudogene. The CDR3 has 14 residues. The CDR3 bases are TGTGCCATTGGAGGCCCCGCGATCACCGGGGAGCTGTTTTTT. This codes for CAIGGPAITGELFF.

This CDR3 reads CASSPNKGRATEAFF. The CDR3, as DNA: TGTGCCAGCAGCCCCAACAAGGGCAGGGCGACTGAAGCTTTCTTT. The chain combines TRBV7-4 with TRBJ1-1; D may be TRBD1 (5 bases). Germline assignment: CDR1 SGHVT and CDR2 SQSDAQ. V lost 5 bases and J 5 bases, leaving 18 bases between the germline ends. The CDR3 is made up of 15 amino acids.